The next 11 T cell receptor beta chains were all read from a single sample in a study of identical twins. TCRdb re-called the 5' RACE reads with MiXCR, one entry per CDR3 protein. Seen here are a few hundred thousand distinct CDR3 sequences, less than 9% observed once, and the top ten hold more than 2%. These same records also appear under a second study, on yellow fever vaccine responses in identical twins.

Input material: memory (CD45RO+) T cells sorted from blood. The receptors here all came from a woman aged 18-29 years in good health.

V and J are TRBV7-8 and TRBJ2-7, with D perhaps assigned TRBD1 or TRBD2 (5 bases each). From germline, CDR1 is SGHVS and CDR2 FQNEAQ. This CDR3 contains 13 residues. The ends were cut back, 5 bases at V and 2 bases at J, with 10 bases in the middle. The CDR3 protein is CASSGTETYEQYV. CDR3 nucleotides: TGTGCCAGCAGCGGGACGGAGACCTACGAGCAGTACGTC.

The table lists this clonotype with many counts. The V and J genes are TRBV9 and TRBJ1-6; D not resolved. Germline V gives CDR1 SGDLS, CDR2 YYNGEE. This CDR3 comprises 15 residues. V was trimmed by 0 bases and J by 5 bases, leaving 9 bases between them. The CDR3, as DNA: TGTGCCAGCAGCGTAGCGGGGAGCGATAATTCACCCCTCCACTTT. This encodes CASSVAGSDNSPLHF.

About this clonotype: Without the conserved terminal phenylalanine or tryptophan, this CDR3 likely stems from a read error. The chain recombines TRBV6-4 with TRBJ2-1; 10 bases line up with TRBD2. The CDR3 is made up of 15 amino acids. The V and J ends lost 6 bases and 6 bases, in that order; junction bases with no gene match: 8. The germline gives CDR1 MRHNA, CDR2 SNTAGT. The chain's CDR3 is CASSRRSGGGNEQFL. In DNA, the CDR3 is TGTGCCAGCAGCCGAAGGAGCGGGGGGGGCAATGAGCAGTTCTTA.

This clonotype showed up many times. The chain joins TRBV12-3 or TRBV12-4 to TRBJ2-1; D could derive from TRBD1 or TRBD2 (5 bases each). The V gene lost 6 bases and the J gene lost 15 bases, with 24 bases spanning the gap. The CDR3 consists of 14 residues. CDR3 bases: TGTGCCAGCAGCCCCGGGACGTCCTTTGAGTCTCTGTTCTTC. Translated, it gives CASSPGTSFESLFF.

By share of the sample, this clonotype is medium-sized. The V call is TRBV18, the J call TRBJ2-7; 12 bases fit TRBD2. V trimming: 5 bases; J trimming: 1 base; junction bases outside the gene matches: 0. In germline, CDR1 is KGHSH, CDR2 LQKENI. The CDR3 loop spans 14 amino acids. The CDR3 here is CASSGTSGSYEQYF. For the CDR3, the DNA is TGTGCCAGCTCAGGGACTAGCGGGTCCTACGAGCAGTACTTC.

This chain links TRBV11-3 with TRBJ2-3; possibly TRBD1 for D (5 bases). CDR3 length equals 16 residues. Germline lookup yields CDR1 SGHNT and CDR2 YENEEA. Between the trimmed V and J ends, which lost 5 bases and 2 bases, there was a span of 17 bases. The CDR3 bases are TGTGCCAGCAGCCCTGGGAACAGGCGGATCACAGATACGCAGTATTTT. Protein sequence: CASSPGNRRITDTQYF. The entire variable domain, with the rest obtained from reference TRBV11-3 and TRBJ2-3, is as follows: EAGVVQSPRYKIIEKKQPVAFWCNPISGHNTLYWYLQNLGQGPELLIRYENEEAVDDSQLPKDRFSAERLKGVDSTLKIQPAELGDSAVYLCASSPGNRRITDTQYFGPGTRLTVL.

The chain carries TRBV28 and TRBJ2-7; the match to TRBD1 covers 9 bases. The V gene end was trimmed by 7 bases and the J gene end by 2 bases; junction bases not matched to a gene: 12. There are 16 residues in the CDR3. From germline, CDR1 is MDHEN and CDR2 SYDVKM. The chain's CDR3 is CASTLAGTGSAYEQYF. The CDR3 coding sequence is TGTGCCAGCACCTTGGCCGGGACAGGGAGCGCCTACGAGCAGTACTTC.

The gene calls are TRBV3-1 and TRBJ1-1; 7 bases are shared with TRBD1. V lost 2 bases, J lost 1 base, and 4 bases stayed unmatched. Germline V gives CDR1 LGHDT, CDR2 YNNKEL (reference sequence). The CDR3 runs 15 residues. CDR3 protein: CASSQNAGGNTEAFF. The DNA of the CDR3 is TGTGCCAGCAGCCAAAACGCAGGGGGGAACACTGAAGCTTTCTTT.

There are many counts of this clonotype. The chain recombines TRBV24-1 with TRBJ2-1; 7 nucleotides agree with TRBD1. The CDR3 runs 15 residues. V shed 7 bases and J 2 bases; nucleotides not matched to a gene: 7. Germline CDR1 is KGHDR and CDR2 is SFDVKD. The DNA for the CDR3 is TGTGCCACCAGCGAACAGGGGTACCCCTACAATGAGCAGTTCTTC. It is translated as CATSEQGYPYNEQFF.

This clonotype has ten or more counts. The chain links TRBV5-1 to TRBJ2-2; D gene uncertain. V was pared by 1 base and J by 1 base, with 5 bases between. The V gene's germline CDR1 is SGHRS and CDR2 YFSETQ. This CDR3 is 14 amino acids long. Written as DNA, the CDR3 is TGCGCCAGCAGCTTGAACAGGAACACCGGGGAGCTGTTTTTT. Its protein product is CASSLNRNTGELFF.

The sample holds many counts of this clonotype. The gene calls are TRBV3-1 and TRBJ1-1; D unclear. Trimming removed 7 bases from V and 1 base from J, with 10 bases in between. CDR3 length: 13 amino acids. The V gene's germline CDR1 is LGHDT and CDR2 YNNKEL (reference sequence). CDR3 DNA: TGTGCCAGCATGGAGGGTCCGAACACTGAAGCTTTCTTT. Protein sequence: CASMEGPNTEAFF.